This passage covers 28 T cell receptor beta chains from one sample sequenced in a study of T cell repertoires in cytomegalovirus infection. TCRdb reprocessed the reads with MiXCR, giving one entry per CDR3 protein. Of around 230,000 distinct CDR3 sequences listed, roughly two fifths were seen once; the top ten hold 59%. The antigens of these receptors remain unknown. Specimen: CD8+ T cells from cultured PBMCs, collected from culture after CMV antigen stimulation. These receptors were collected from a human donor in good health (CMV status not recorded). Some clones in this sample may be carry-over from other donors' samples.

This sequence joins TRBV9 and TRBJ2-1; 7 bases map to TRBD1. The junction had 12 bases not matched to a gene; V was cut back by 6 bases and J by 0 bases. Germline values: CDR1 SGDLS, CDR2 YYNGEE. CDR3 length: 17 residues. The CDR3 protein is CASTEGFRQGSYNEQFF. The CDR3 region has the DNA TGTGCCAGCACCGAAGGCTTTCGACAGGGCTCCTACAATGAGCAGTTCTTC.

The chain combines TRBV19 with TRBJ1-1; D not certain. The CDR3 totals 14 residues. CDR1 LNHDA and CDR2 SQIVND come from the germline V gene (reference sequence). V was pared by 5 bases and J by 1 base, with 11 bases between. The CDR3 nucleotides are TGTGCCAGTAGTGAACTCCCCCGGAACACTGAAGCTTTCTTT. This codes for CASSELPRNTEAFF.

At least ten counts were recorded for this clonotype. This chain connects TRBV9 to TRBJ2-7, with TRBD2 matching 14 bases. J gave up 1 base and V 4 bases, and 10 bases lay outside the gene matches. The CDR3 is 18 residues long. CDR1 and CDR2 from the germline V gene are SGDLS and YYNGEE. The CDR3 region is CASSPGLAGGIKSYEQYF. The CDR3 DNA reads TGTGCCAGCAGCCCAGGACTAGCGGGGGGAATTAAATCCTACGAGCAGTACTTC.

This clonotype appeared many times. The chain uses TRBV28 and TRBJ1-3, with D perhaps TRBD1 (5 bases). V was shortened by 7 bases and J by 0 bases, with 10 bases between the two germline ends. Germline V gives CDR1 MDHEN, CDR2 SYDVKM. CDR3 length equals 14 residues. The CDR3 coding sequence is TGTGCCAGCAATTGGGGGACCTCTGGAAACACCATATATTTT. It encodes CASNWGTSGNTIYF.

This chain connects TRBV7-6 to TRBJ2-3; 12 nucleotides agree with TRBD2. This CDR3 spans 18 amino acids. The germline V gene encodes CDR1 SGHVS and CDR2 FNYEAQ. The V gene end was trimmed by 6 bases and the J gene end by 0 bases; junction bases not matched to a gene: 10. The CDR3 loop is CASSLGLAGLPSTDTQYF. In DNA, the CDR3 is TGTGCCAGCAGTCTAGGACTAGCGGGGCTACCTAGCACAGATACGCAGTATTTT.

This clonotype is a singleton in its sample. The chain employs TRBV6-1 and TRBJ1-6, with TRBD1 as a possible D gene (5 bases). Per the germline V gene, CDR1 is MNHNS and CDR2 is SASEGT. The V and J ends lost 2 bases and 6 bases respectively, with 17 bases between them. The CDR3 sequence is 17 residues long. The CDR3 reads CASSEYPVGVGNSPLHF. The CDR3 DNA reads TGTGCCAGCAGTGAATACCCCGTGGGGGTCGGTAATTCACCCCTCCACTTT.

This chain connects TRBV12-3 or TRBV12-4 to TRBJ2-4; D is undetermined. Trimming shortened V by 5 bases and J by 7 bases, and 9 bases separated the two germline ends. The CDR3 has 12 amino acids. The CDR3 sequence: CASSLDRNIQYF. The DNA for the CDR3 is TGTGCCAGCAGTCTCGACCGGAACATTCAGTACTTC.

Comments on this clonotype: A read error may account for a junction end that differs from germline. This chain uses TRBV19 with TRBJ2-3; TRBD2 is a possible D gene (6 bases). The CDR3 has 18 residues. From germline, CDR1 is LNHDA and CDR2 SQIVND (reference sequence). The CDR3 loop is CASRMYGLWGLKTDTQYF. As DNA, the CDR3 is TGTGCAAGTAGAATGTACGGACTATGGGGTCTTAAAACAGATACGCAGTATTTT.

The chain has TRBV4-1 and TRBJ1-1; D not resolved. CDR1 is MGHRA and CDR2 is YSYEKL in the germline V gene. V lost 0 bases to trimming and J lost 0 bases, with 14 bases between them. This CDR3 is built from 17 residues. CDR3 in DNA: TGCGCCAGCAGCCAAGAGGTAGGAGGCAGAATGAACACTGAAGCTTTCTTT. It translates to CASSQEVGGRMNTEAFF.

V is TRBV6-5 and J is TRBJ2-7, with D possibly being TRBD1 (5 bases). Looked up from germline, CDR1 is MNHEY and CDR2 is SVGAGI. This CDR3 contains 14 residues. Trimming took off 2 bases at V and 5 bases at J, with 13 bases between the two ends. The CDR3 bases are TGTGCCAGCAGTTACCTTGGGGCTGGGGACGAGCAGTACTTC. It yields the protein CASSYLGAGDEQYF.

The chain uses TRBV4-2 and TRBJ1-4; D uncertain. The CDR3 consists of 17 residues. Trimming took 4 bases from V and 0 from J, leaving 15 bases between them. Germline V gene data show CDR1 as LGHNA and CDR2 as YNFKEQ. CDR3 sequence: CASSPRALIATNEKLFF. DNA for the CDR3: TGTGCCAGCAGCCCGAGGGCACTAATCGCAACTAATGAAAAACTGTTTTTT.

The rearrangement joins TRBV27 to TRBJ1-2, with TRBD1 as a possible D gene (6 bases). This CDR3 has 14 residues. Trimming shortened V by 5 bases and J by 4 bases, and 14 bases separated the two germline ends. Germline V gene data show CDR1 as MNHEY and CDR2 as SMNVEV (reference sequence). The CDR3 bases are TGTGCCAGCAGTCCGAAAGGACAGAGCTATGGCTACACCTTC. It specifies CASSPKGQSYGYTF.

This clonotype came up a few times. The rearrangement links TRBV11-1 to TRBJ1-1, with TRBD1 identical over 8 bases. V was pared by 6 bases and J by 5 bases, with 5 bases of the junction left unmatched. Germline assignment: CDR1 SGHAT and CDR2 FQDESV (reference sequence). CDR3 length equals 13 residues. CDR3 residues: CASSSRGPTEAFF. The CDR3, as DNA: TGTGCCAGCAGTTCCAGGGGGCCAACTGAAGCTTTCTTT.

As for this clonotype: The junction shows a germline mismatch at one end, possibly a read error. The V call is TRBV3-1, the J call TRBJ1-2; D is ambiguous. The length of the CDR3 is 18 residues. The germline V gene has CDR1 LGHDT and CDR2 YNNKEL (reference sequence). The CDR3 DNA is TGTTCCAGCAGCCAAGGGCCAGGAACCCTTTACCCCCACTATGGCTACACCTTC. Translating it yields CSSSQGPGTLYPHYGYTF.

This clonotype has only a few counts. The chain uses TRBV7-8 and TRBJ2-1, with 10 bases that match TRBD1. The CDR3 totals 16 residues. The ends lost 0 bases at V and 7 bases at J; junction bases unmatched: 6. Looked up from germline, CDR1 is SGHVS and CDR2 is FQNEAQ. CDR3 region: CASSLAARQGANEQFF. In DNA form, the CDR3 reads TGTGCCAGCAGCTTAGCGGCGAGACAGGGGGCAAATGAGCAGTTCTTC.

In this sample, this clonotype turned up many times. The chain combines TRBV7-2 with TRBJ2-5; 15 nucleotides align to TRBD2. V lost 5 bases and J lost 4; bases outside the gene matches: 5. In germline, CDR1 is SGHTA, CDR2 FQGNSA. The CDR3 runs to 16 residues. The chain's CDR3 is CASSVGLAGGLETQYF. DNA of the CDR3: TGTGCCAGCAGCGTGGGACTAGCGGGAGGATTAGAGACCCAGTACTTC.

This rearrangement joins TRBV6-2 or TRBV6-3 to TRBJ1-5, with unresolved D. The CDR3 length is 16 residues. Germline CDR1 and CDR2: MNHEY and SVGEGT. Deletions cut 0 bases from V and 7 bases from J, with 16 bases between. The CDR3: CASSYSRAERGQPQHF. DNA of the CDR3: TGTGCCAGCAGTTACTCGAGGGCGGAACGAGGCCAGCCCCAGCATTTT.

J is TRBJ1-5 and V is TRBV9, with TRBD1 identical over 8 bases. Germline CDR1 is SGDLS and CDR2 is YYNGEE. J gave up 6 bases and V 4 bases, and 9 bases lay outside the gene matches. This CDR3 is 15 amino acids long. The CDR3 loop reads CASSIGQGGGQPQHF. For the CDR3, the DNA is TGTGCCAGCAGCATTGGACAGGGAGGGGGTCAGCCCCAGCATTTT.

This clonotype was counted between two and nine times. This sequence joins TRBV7-9 and TRBJ2-2; 10 nucleotides match TRBD1. V shed 5 bases, J shed 5 bases, and the junction held 8 bases outside the gene matches. The CDR3 consists of 16 residues. Germline lookup yields CDR1 SEHNR and CDR2 FQNEAQ (reference sequence). DNA for the CDR3: TGTGCCAGCAGCGTACCGGGACAGGGGAGTACCGGGGAGCTGTTTTTT. Protein product: CASSVPGQGSTGELFF.

This rearrangement joins TRBV27 to TRBJ1-1, with D uncertain. Germline V gene data show CDR1 as MNHEY and CDR2 as SMNVEV (reference sequence). CDR3 length: 12 amino acids. Between the trimmed V and J ends, which lost 7 bases and 5 bases, there was a span of 11 bases. This CDR3 is CASKGIGTEAFF. The CDR3 region has the DNA TGTGCCAGCAAAGGGATAGGGACTGAAGCTTTCTTT.

This clonotype was found a few times. The rearrangement uses TRBV23-1 and TRBJ2-5, with TRBD1 matching over 9 bases. TRBV23-1 belongs to the ORF category, with a function that is uncertain. There are 14 residues in the CDR3. Trimming at V came to 8 bases and at J to 5 bases, leaving 9 bases not matched to a gene. CDR3 region: CASGFTGGGETQYF. CDR3 DNA sequence: TGCGCCAGCGGTTTCACAGGGGGCGGGGAGACCCAGTACTTC.

The gene calls are TRBV10-3 and TRBJ1-6; D is possibly TRBD1 (5 bases). Between the trimmed V and J ends, which lost 10 bases and 7 bases, there was a span of 17 bases. Germline V gene lookup returns CDR1 ENHRY and CDR2 SYGVKD. The CDR3 runs 14 residues. The CDR3 region is CATWGGNMNSPLHF. The CDR3 DNA reads TGTGCCACCTGGGGGGGAAATATGAATTCACCCCTCCACTTT.

The chain joins TRBV6-6 to TRBJ2-1; TRBD2 matches 9 bases. This CDR3 has 18 residues. V shed 6 bases, J shed 3 bases, and the junction held 15 bases outside the gene matches. Germline CDR1 reads MNHNY; CDR2 reads SVGAGI (reference sequence). The CDR3 region has the DNA TGTGCCAGCAGGCCTTTGACTAGCGGAGGAAAAATCTACAATGAGCAGTTCTTC. Protein sequence: CASRPLTSGGKIYNEQFF.

In regard to this clonotype: A much larger clone lies a single base off, so this may be a read error. The V call is TRBV7-6, the J call TRBJ2-1; tentatively, D is TRBD2 (6 bases). There are 22 residues in the CDR3. The germline V gene has CDR1 SGHVS and CDR2 FNYEAQ. V was shortened by 5 bases and J by 0 bases, with 32 bases between the two germline ends. DNA for the CDR3: TGTGCCAGCAGCCCGCACCCCCCTAGCGAAAACCCAAATTTGTTCTCCTACAATGAGCAGTTCTTC. Translation: CASSPHPPSENPNLFSYNEQFF.

This clonotype came up a few times. The chain uses TRBV27 and TRBJ2-7, with no clear D. The CDR3 sequence is 11 residues long. The V gene's germline CDR1 is MNHEY and CDR2 SMNVEV (reference sequence). Trimming cost V 10 bases and J 7 bases, with 14 bases left between them. CDR3 residues: CATQTGVEQYF. CDR3 nucleotide sequence: TGTGCCACCCAAACTGGGGTAGAGCAGTACTTC.

This clonotype appeared many times. The V gene is TRBV7-2, the J gene TRBJ2-7; 8 bases map to TRBD2. In germline, CDR1 is SGHTA, CDR2 FQGNSA. V dropped 4 bases and J dropped 0; count of bases not matched to a gene: 5. There are 15 residues in the CDR3. DNA of the CDR3: TGTGCCAGCAGCTCAACTAGCGGTACCTCCTACGAGCAGTACTTC. Amino acids: CASSSTSGTSYEQYF.

The gene calls are TRBV5-5 and TRBJ2-7, with 9 bases aligning to TRBD2. Per germline, CDR1 SGHKS and CDR2 YYEKEE (reference sequence). This CDR3 has 14 amino acids. V trimming: 4 bases; J trimming: 2 bases; junction bases outside the gene matches: 4. The chain's CDR3 is CASSPWTSAYEQYF. CDR3 coding DNA: TGTGCCAGCAGCCCGTGGACTAGCGCCTACGAGCAGTACTTC.

This clonotype turned up a few times. The genes are TRBV7-9 and TRBJ2-2; perhaps D is TRBD1 or TRBD2 (5 bases each). Trimming removed 4 bases from V and 1 base from J, with 16 bases in between. The CDR3 loop spans 17 amino acids. Looked up from germline, CDR1 is SEHNR and CDR2 is FQNEAQ (reference sequence). CDR3 sequence: CASSSFGHGGNTGELFF. The CDR3 DNA is TGTGCCAGCAGCTCCTTTGGACACGGAGGGAACACCGGGGAGCTGTTTTTT.